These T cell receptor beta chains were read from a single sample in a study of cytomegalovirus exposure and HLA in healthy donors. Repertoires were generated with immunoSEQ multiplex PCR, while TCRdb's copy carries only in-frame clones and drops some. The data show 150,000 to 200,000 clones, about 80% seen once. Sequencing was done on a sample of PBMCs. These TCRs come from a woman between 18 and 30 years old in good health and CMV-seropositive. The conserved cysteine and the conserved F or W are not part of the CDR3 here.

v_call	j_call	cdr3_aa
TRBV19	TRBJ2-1	ASSIDLSRRQGGQF
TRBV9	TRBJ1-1	ASSVGTDTEAF
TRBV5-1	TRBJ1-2	ASSSPGQSYGYT
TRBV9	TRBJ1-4	ASSVAGGASNEKLF
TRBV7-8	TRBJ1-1	ASSPPTGVITEAF
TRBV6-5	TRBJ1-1	ASSYPPYTEAF
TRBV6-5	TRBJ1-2	ASSFRTGGYGYT
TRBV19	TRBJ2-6	ASSPWELSSGANVLT
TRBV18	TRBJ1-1	ASSPLGQGGTEAF
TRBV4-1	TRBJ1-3	ASSQARGTGNTIY
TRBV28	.	ASSPPTGGRYEQY
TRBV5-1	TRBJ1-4	ASSLGTGYNEKLF
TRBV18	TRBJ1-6	ASSPLAGINSPLH
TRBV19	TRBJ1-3	ASSIGQTSGNTIY
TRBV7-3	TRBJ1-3	TSSLAGTGNTIY
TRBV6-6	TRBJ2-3	ASTVAGGTDTQY
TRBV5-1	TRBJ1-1	ASGYMNTEAF
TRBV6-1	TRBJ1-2	ASREDGPLRDRGYGYT
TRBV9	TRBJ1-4	ASSDGQSFQLGATTNEKLF
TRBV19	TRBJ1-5	ASSIAGLYNQPQH
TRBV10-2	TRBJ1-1	AARAGLNTEAF
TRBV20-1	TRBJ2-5	SVIAQETQY
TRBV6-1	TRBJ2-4	ASSERAGGPDIQY
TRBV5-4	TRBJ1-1	ASSGGQVNTEAF
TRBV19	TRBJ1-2	ASSILGEATYGYT
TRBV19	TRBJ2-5	ASSIWGQGGETQY
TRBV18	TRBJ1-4	ASSPQEGSRRGEKLF
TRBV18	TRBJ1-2	ASSPPAERGTEGYT
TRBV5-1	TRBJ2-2	ASSLNTGELF
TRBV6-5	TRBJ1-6	ASSEGTGGSPLH
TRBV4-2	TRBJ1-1	ASKQGMVGNTEAF
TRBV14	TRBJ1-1	ASSPFTGGITEAF
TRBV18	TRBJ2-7	ASSPRPGDYEQY
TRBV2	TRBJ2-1	ASSVGRAFNEQF
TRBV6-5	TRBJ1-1	ASSDWTGLTEAF
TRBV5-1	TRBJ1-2	ASSLGPAVRQGPARGYGYT
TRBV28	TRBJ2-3	ASSDNQEIYTDTQY
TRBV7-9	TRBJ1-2	ASSPLAAGAYGYT
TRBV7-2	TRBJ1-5	ASSPAPQGTHQPQH
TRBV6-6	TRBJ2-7	ASNRQGHGEQY
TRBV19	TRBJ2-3	ASSMTSGGTTDTQY